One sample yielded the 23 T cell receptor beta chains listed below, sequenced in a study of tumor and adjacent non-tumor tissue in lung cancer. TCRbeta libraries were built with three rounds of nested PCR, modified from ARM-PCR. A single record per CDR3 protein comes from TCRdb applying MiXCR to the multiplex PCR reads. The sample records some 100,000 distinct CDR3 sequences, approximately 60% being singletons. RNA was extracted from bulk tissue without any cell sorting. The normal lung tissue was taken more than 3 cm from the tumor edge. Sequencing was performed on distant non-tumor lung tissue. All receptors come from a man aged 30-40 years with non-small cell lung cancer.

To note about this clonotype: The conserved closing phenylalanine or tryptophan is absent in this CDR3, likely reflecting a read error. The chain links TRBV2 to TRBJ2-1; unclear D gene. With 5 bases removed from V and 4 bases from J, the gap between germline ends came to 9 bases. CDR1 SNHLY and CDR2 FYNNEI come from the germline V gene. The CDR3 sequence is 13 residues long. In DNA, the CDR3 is TGTGCCAGCAGTTATGCTACGTACAATGAGCAGTTCATC. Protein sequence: CASSYATYNEQFI.

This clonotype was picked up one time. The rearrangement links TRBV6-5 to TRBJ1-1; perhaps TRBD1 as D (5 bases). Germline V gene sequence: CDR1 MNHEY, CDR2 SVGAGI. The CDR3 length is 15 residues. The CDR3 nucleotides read TGTGTCAGTAGTTATGGGGGAGCGATGAACACTGAAGCTTTCTTT. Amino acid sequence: CVSSYGGAMNTEAFF.

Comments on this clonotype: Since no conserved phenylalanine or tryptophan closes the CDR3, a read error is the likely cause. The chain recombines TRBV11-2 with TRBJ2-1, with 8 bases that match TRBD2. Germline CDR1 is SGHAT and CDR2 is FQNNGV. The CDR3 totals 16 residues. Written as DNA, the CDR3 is TGTGCCTGCAGCTCGCTCGTAGCGGGGCCTTCCACTGAGCAGTTCTTA. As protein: CACSSLVAGPSTEQFL.

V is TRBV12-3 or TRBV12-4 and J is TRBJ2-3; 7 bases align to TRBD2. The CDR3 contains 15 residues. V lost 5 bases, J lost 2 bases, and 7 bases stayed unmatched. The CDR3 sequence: CASSRTSGHTDTQYF. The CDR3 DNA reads TGTGCCAGCAGTCGGACTAGTGGGCACACAGATACGCAGTATTTT.

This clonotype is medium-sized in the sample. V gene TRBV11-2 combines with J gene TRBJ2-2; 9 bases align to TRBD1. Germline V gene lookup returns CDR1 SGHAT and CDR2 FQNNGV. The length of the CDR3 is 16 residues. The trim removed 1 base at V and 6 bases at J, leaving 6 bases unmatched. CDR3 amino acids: CASSLGGTGLAGELFF. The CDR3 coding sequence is TGTGCCAGCAGCTTAGGGGGGACAGGGCTGGCCGGGGAGCTGTTTTTT.

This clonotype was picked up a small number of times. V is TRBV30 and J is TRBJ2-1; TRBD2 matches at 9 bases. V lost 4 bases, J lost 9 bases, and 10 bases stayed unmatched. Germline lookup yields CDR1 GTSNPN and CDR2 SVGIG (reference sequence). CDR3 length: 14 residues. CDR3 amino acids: CAWNLPGLAVEQFF. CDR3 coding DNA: TGTGCCTGGAACCTACCGGGACTAGCAGTTGAGCAGTTCTTC. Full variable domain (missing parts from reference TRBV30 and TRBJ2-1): SQTIHQWPATLVQPVGSPLSLECTVEGTSNPNLYWYRQAAGRGLQLLFYSVGIGQISSEVPQNLSASRPQDRQFILSSKKLLLSDSGFYLCAWNLPGLAVEQFFGPGTRLTVL.

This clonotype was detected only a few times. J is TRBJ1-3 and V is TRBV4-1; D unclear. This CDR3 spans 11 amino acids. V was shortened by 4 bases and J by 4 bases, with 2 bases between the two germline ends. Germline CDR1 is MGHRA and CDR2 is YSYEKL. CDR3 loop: CASSRGNTIYF. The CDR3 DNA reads TGCGCCAGCAGCCGAGGAAACACCATATATTTT.

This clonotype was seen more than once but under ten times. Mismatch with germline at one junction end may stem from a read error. The CDR3 loop reads CNASRGQANQPQYF. The CDR3 coding sequence is TGCAATGCTAGTCGCGGCCAGGCCAATCAGCCCCAGTATTTT. The rearrangement joins TRBV20-1 to TRBJ1-5; no definite D call. The J call may be wrong; the DNA end is better matched by TRBJ2-3. The CDR3 runs 14 residues. Germline V gene sequence: CDR1 DFQATT, CDR2 SNEGSKA (reference sequence).

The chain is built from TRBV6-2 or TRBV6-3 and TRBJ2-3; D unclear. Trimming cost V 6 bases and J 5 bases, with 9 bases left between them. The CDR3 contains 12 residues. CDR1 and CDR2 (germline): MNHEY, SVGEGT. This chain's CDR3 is CASSPRIDTQYF. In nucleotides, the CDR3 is TGTGCCAGCAGCCCTCGCATAGATACGCAGTATTTT.

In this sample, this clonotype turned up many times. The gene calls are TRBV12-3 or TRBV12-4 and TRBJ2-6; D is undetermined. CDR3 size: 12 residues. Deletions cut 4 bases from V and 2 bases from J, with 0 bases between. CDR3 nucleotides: TGTGCCAGCAGTTCTGGGGCCAACGTCCTGACTTTC. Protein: CASSSGANVLTF.

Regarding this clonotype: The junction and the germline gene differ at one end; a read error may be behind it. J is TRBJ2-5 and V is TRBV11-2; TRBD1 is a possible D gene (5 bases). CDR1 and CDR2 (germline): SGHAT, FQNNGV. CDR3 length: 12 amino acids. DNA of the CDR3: TGTGTTAGCAGCCACAGGATCGAGACCCAATACTTC. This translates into CVSSHRIETQYF.

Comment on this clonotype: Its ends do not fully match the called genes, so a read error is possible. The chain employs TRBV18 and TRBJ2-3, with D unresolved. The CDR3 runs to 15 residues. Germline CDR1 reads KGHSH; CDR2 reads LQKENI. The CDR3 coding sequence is TGTGCCAGCTCACCAACAGCTTTTAGCAAAGATACGCAGTATTTT. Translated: CASSPTAFSKDTQYF.

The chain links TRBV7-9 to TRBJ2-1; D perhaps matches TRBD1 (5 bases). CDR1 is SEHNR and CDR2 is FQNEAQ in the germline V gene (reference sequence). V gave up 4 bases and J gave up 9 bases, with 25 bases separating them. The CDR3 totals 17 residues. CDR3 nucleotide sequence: TGTGCCAGCAGCTCCCCCCAACAAGGGGCTGGATGGGGTGAGCAGTTCTTC. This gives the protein CASSSPQQGAGWGEQFF.

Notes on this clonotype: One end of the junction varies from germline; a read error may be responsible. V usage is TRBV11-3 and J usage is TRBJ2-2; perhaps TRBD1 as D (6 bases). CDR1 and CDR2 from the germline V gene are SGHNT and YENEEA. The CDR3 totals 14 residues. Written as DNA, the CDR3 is TGTACCAGCAGCTCTCGTACAGGGAAGGGGGAGCTGTTTTTT. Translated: CTSSSRTGKGELFF. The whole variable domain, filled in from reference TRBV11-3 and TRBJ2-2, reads EAGVVQSPRYKIIEKKQPVAFWCNPISGHNTLYWYLQNLGQGPELLIRYENEEAVDDSQLPKDRFSAERLKGVDSTLKIQPAELGDSAVYLCTSSSRTGKGELFFGEGSRLTVL.

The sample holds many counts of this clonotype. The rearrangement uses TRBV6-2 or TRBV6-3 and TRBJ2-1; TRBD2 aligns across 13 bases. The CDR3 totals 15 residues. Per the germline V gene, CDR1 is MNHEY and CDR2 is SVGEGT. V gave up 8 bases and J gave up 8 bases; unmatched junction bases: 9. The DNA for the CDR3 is TGTGCCAGCCAATGGACTAGCGGGAGAAGGGATGAGCAGTTCTTC. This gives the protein CASQWTSGRRDEQFF.

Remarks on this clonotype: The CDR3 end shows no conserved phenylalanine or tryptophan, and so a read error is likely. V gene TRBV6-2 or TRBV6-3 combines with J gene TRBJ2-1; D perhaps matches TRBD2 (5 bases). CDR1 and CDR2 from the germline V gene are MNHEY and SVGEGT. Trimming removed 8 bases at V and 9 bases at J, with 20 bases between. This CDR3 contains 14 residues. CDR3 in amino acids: CASEDLQSMGEQFI. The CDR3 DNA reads TGTGCCAGCGAGGACTTACAGAGCATGGGTGAGCAGTTCATC.

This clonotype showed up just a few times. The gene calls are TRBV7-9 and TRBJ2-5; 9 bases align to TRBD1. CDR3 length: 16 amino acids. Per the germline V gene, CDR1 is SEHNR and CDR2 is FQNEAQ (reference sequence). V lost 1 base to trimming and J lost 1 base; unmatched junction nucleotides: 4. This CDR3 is CASSLGGQGFQETQYF. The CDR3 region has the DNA TGTGCCAGCAGCTTAGGTGGACAGGGGTTCCAAGAGACCCAGTACTTC.

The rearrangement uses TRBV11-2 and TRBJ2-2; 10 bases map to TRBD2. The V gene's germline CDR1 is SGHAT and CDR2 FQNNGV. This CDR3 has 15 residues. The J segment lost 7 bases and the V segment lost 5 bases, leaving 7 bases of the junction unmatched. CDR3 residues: CASSPAGGPVGELFF. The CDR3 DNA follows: TGTGCCAGCAGCCCAGCGGGGGGGCCCGTCGGGGAGCTGTTTTTT.

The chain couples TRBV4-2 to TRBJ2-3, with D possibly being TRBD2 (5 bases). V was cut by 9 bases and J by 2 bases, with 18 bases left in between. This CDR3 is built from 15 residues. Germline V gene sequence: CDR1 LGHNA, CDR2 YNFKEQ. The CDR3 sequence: CARRDTPGDTDTQYF. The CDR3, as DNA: TGTGCCAGGAGGGATACTCCAGGCGACACAGATACGCAGTATTTT.

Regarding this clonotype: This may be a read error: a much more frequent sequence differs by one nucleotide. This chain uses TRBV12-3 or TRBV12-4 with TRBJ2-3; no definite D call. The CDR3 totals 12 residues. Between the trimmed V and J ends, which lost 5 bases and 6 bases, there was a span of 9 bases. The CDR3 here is CASSRHRDTQYF. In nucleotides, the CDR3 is TGTGCCAGCAGTCGACATCGCGATACGCAGTATTTT.

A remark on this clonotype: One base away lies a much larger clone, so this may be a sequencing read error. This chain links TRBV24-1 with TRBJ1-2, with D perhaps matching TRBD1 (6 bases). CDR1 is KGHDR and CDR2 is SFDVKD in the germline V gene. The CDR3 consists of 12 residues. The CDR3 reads CAASVRGDGYTF. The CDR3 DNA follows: TGTGCCGCCAGTGTGAGGGGGGATGGCTACACCTTC.

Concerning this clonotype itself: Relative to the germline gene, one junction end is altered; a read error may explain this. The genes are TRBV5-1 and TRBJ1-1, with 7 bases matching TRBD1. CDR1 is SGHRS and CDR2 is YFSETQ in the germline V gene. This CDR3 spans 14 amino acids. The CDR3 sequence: CAGSSTGPRTEAFF. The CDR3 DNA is TGCGCCGGCAGCTCGACAGGGCCCCGAACCGAAGCTTTCTTT. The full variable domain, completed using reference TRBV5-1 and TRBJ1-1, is KAGVTQTPRYLIKTRGQQVTLSCSPISGHRSVSWYQQTPGQGLQFLFEYFSETQRNKGNFPGRFSGRQFSNSRSEMNVSTLELGDSALYLCAGSSTGPRTEAFFGQGTRLTVV.

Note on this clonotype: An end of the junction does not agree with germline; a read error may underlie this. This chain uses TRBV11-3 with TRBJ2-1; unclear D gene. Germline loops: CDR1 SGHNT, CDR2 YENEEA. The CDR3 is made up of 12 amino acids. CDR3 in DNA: TGTGTCAGCAGTCTTAAGAGTAATGAGCAGTTCTTC. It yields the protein CVSSLKSNEQFF.